The 23 T cell receptor beta chains reported below all come from one sample, sequenced in a study of cytomegalovirus exposure and HLA in healthy donors. This table comes from immunoSEQ multiplex PCR, and its TCRdb copy is limited to in-frame clones, with some not included. The sample records about 79,000 clones, 80% to 95% being singletons. Sequenced material: PBMCs. All receptors derive from a woman aged 25 to 45 in good health and CMV-seronegative.

In nucleotides, the CDR3 is TGTGCCAGCAGCGTAGAGGGGGTTGGTTATGGCTACACCTTC. It encodes CASSVEGVGYGYTF. The V gene is TRBV9, the J gene TRBJ1-2; TRBD1 is a possible D gene (6 bases). The CDR3 sequence is 14 residues long. V lost 0 bases and J 5 bases, leaving 11 bases between the germline ends. Germline values: CDR1 SGDLS, CDR2 YYNGEE.

This clone was seen a single time. The chain employs TRBV29-1 and TRBJ2-2; 12 bases line up with TRBD2. In germline, CDR1 is SQVTM, CDR2 ANQGSEA. V gave up 6 bases and J gave up 5 bases; unmatched junction bases: 7. This CDR3 is 15 amino acids long. Here the CDR3 reads CSVERLAGETGELFF. The CDR3 coding sequence is TGCAGCGTGGAACGACTAGCGGGGGAAACCGGGGAGCTGTTTTTT.

The chain employs TRBV6-1 and TRBJ2-7, with D possibly TRBD2 on 5 matching bases. The CDR3 covers 14 residues. Germline values: CDR1 MNHNS, CDR2 SASEGT. Trimming pared 2 bases from V and 5 bases from J, leaving 13 bases between. The CDR3 spells CASSEPGTGDEQYF. In DNA, the CDR3 is TGTGCCAGCAGTGAACCGGGAACGGGTGACGAGCAGTACTTC.

J is TRBJ1-4 and V is TRBV7-9, with 12 bases fitting TRBD1. V shed 5 bases and J 7 bases; nucleotides not matched to a gene: 11. CDR1 and CDR2 (germline): SEHNR, FQNEAQ (reference sequence). The CDR3 spans 17 residues. CDR3 DNA sequence: TGTGCCAGCAGCAAGGGGGACAGGGGGCTATCGGGTGAAAAACTGTTTTTT. It translates to CASSKGDRGLSGEKLFF. Together with reference TRBV7-9 and TRBJ1-4, the CDR3 gives the full variable domain: DTGVSQNPRHKITKRGQNVTFRCDPISEHNRLYWYRQTLGQGPEFLTYFQNEAQLEKSRLLSDRFSAERPKGSFSTLEIQRTEQGDSAMYLCASSKGDRGLSGEKLFFGSGTQLSVL.

V gene TRBV28 combines with J gene TRBJ2-1; 9 bases agree with TRBD2. The CDR3 is 14 residues long. V trimming: 2 bases; J trimming: 8 bases; junction bases outside the gene matches: 4. Germline CDR1 MDHEN, CDR2 SYDVKM. CDR3 region: CASSLGLAGYEQFF. CDR3 bases: TGTGCCAGCAGTTTAGGGCTAGCGGGATATGAGCAGTTCTTC.

The chain recombines TRBV6-1 with TRBJ1-4; 9 bases are shared with TRBD1. Germline-derived CDR1 and CDR2 are MNHNS and SASEGT. The CDR3 runs to 15 residues. The junction had 12 bases not matched to a gene; V was cut back by 8 bases and J by 8 bases. The CDR3 here is CASGRPGQGYEKLFF. The CDR3 nucleotides read TGTGCCAGCGGTAGACCGGGACAGGGATACGAAAAACTGTTTTTT.

This chain links TRBV19 with TRBJ1-1; no firm D call. The germline V gene has CDR1 LNHDA and CDR2 SQIVND (reference sequence). Trimming removed 4 bases at V and 11 bases at J, with 23 bases between. This CDR3 spans 15 amino acids. The CDR3 reads CASSTLVLGYKEAFF. The CDR3 DNA reads as TGTGCCAGTAGTACCCTGGTCCTTGGATACAAGGAGGCTTTCTTT.

The chain is built from TRBV16 and TRBJ1-4, with unresolved D. With 4 bases removed from V and 0 bases from J, the gap between germline ends came to 6 bases. Per the germline V gene, CDR1 is KGHSY and CDR2 is FQNENV. The CDR3 covers 14 residues. CDR3 sequence (DNA): TGTGCCAGCAGCCCACAAGCAACTAATGAAAAACTGTTTTTT. This translates into CASSPQATNEKLFF.

The V gene is TRBV7-8, the J gene TRBJ1-1; D call uncertain. Trimming removed 5 bases from V and 4 bases from J, with 20 bases in between. The CDR3 contains 16 residues. In germline, CDR1 is SGHVS, CDR2 FQNEAQ. CDR3 protein: CASSPRVRDSGTEAFF. As DNA, the CDR3 is TGTGCCAGCAGCCCTCGGGTGAGGGATAGCGGCACTGAAGCTTTCTTT.

The rearrangement links TRBV6-5 to TRBJ1-1, with D maybe TRBD1 (6 bases). CDR3 length: 13 residues. CDR1 and CDR2 (germline): MNHEY, SVGAGI. V was cut by 6 bases and J by 0 bases, with 8 bases left in between. The CDR3 loop reads CASRRTVNTEAFF. The CDR3 nucleotides read TGTGCCAGCAGGAGGACAGTGAACACTGAAGCTTTCTTT.

V usage is TRBV19 and J usage is TRBJ1-1, with no clear D. The CDR3 is made up of 16 amino acids. The germline V gene encodes CDR1 LNHDA and CDR2 SQIVND (reference sequence). Trimming removed 1 base at V and 0 bases at J, with 12 bases between. CDR3 amino acids: CASSIGSRRMNTEAFF. CDR3 in DNA: TGTGCCAGTAGTATAGGGAGCCGTCGAATGAACACTGAAGCTTTCTTT.

This rearrangement joins TRBV7-9 to TRBJ2-2, with a weak D call TRBD1 (6 bases). The CDR3 length is 15 residues. Germline V gene sequence: CDR1 SEHNR, CDR2 FQNEAQ (reference sequence). V gave up 5 bases and J gave up 2 bases, with 12 bases separating them. CDR3 nucleotide sequence: TGTGCCAGCAGCCCCGGGACAACTAACACCGGGGAGCTGTTTTTT. Translating it yields CASSPGTTNTGELFF.

The chain employs TRBV6-5 and TRBJ1-4, with 7 bases identical to TRBD1. V gave up 6 bases and J gave up 2 bases; unmatched junction bases: 6. This CDR3 spans 15 amino acids. Germline CDR1 and CDR2: MNHEY and SVGAGI. The CDR3 sequence is CASSRQGGTNEKLFF. The CDR3 coding sequence is TGTGCCAGCAGCCGACAGGGCGGCACTAATGAAAAACTGTTTTTT.

This clone was detected only a few times. This chain joins TRBV29-1 and TRBJ2-1, with 8 bases matching TRBD2. V dropped 4 bases and J dropped 4; count of bases not matched to a gene: 6. The CDR3 runs to 14 residues. CDR1 is SQVTM and CDR2 is ANQGSEA in the germline V gene. The CDR3 DNA reads TGCAGCGTTGCTCGTAGCGGGGTTTACAATGAGCAGTTCTTC. It is translated as CSVARSGVYNEQFF.

CDR3 sequence reads: CASSSRQGRNQPQHF. The CDR3 DNA reads as TGTGCCAGCAGTTCACGACAGGGGAGGAATCAGCCCCAGCATTTT. The chain carries TRBV28 and TRBJ1-5, with 8 bases identical to TRBD1. CDR3 length equals 15 residues. The germline V gene has CDR1 MDHEN and CDR2 SYDVKM. Trimming cost V 4 bases and J 4 bases; bases outside gene matches: 6.

V gene TRBV7-2 combines with J gene TRBJ2-5; D is perhaps TRBD2 (7 bases). The CDR3 runs 14 residues. V was cut by 5 bases and J by 5 bases, with 15 bases left in between. CDR1 is SGHTA and CDR2 is FQGNSA in the germline V gene. CDR3 DNA: TGTGCCAGCAGCGCCCGGGGGGCAGGGGAGACCCAGTACTTC. It is translated as CASSARGAGETQYF.

The J gene is TRBJ2-3, the V gene TRBV5-1, with D maybe TRBD1 (5 bases). V shed 3 bases and J shed 1 base, with 9 bases lying between them. The CDR3 runs 14 residues. Germline V gives CDR1 SGHRS, CDR2 YFSETQ. CDR3 loop: CASSSLTGTDTQYF. The DNA for the CDR3 is TGCGCCAGCAGCTCTCTGACAGGCACAGATACGCAGTATTTT.

The chain recombines TRBV7-7 with TRBJ2-5; 9 nucleotides align to TRBD1. This CDR3 is built from 15 residues. Germline V gene data show CDR1 as SSHAT and CDR2 as FNYEAQ (reference sequence). V lost 5 bases and J lost 4; bases outside the gene matches: 8. The CDR3 region has the DNA TGTGCCAGCAGCCTGGGACAGGGAACGAGAGAGACCCAGTACTTC. Translation gives CASSLGQGTRETQYF.

CDR3 in amino acids: CASSLSGGTPGGPQHF. CDR3 nucleotides: TGTGCCAGCAGTTTATCAGGAGGGACTCCCGGAGGGCCCCAGCATTTT. The chain has TRBV28 and TRBJ1-5; D is perhaps TRBD1 (5 bases). The CDR3 is made up of 16 amino acids. The V end lost 1 base, the J end lost 9 bases, and 19 bases lay between the germline ends. Germline V gene sequence: CDR1 MDHEN, CDR2 SYDVKM.

The chain has TRBV5-1 and TRBJ2-7; the D gene is possibly TRBD2 (5 bases). Germline lookup yields CDR1 SGHRS and CDR2 YFSETQ. The CDR3 contains 13 residues. V dropped 3 bases and J dropped 3 bases, with 10 bases sitting between them. CDR3 residues: CASSSGGLYEQYF. The CDR3 DNA follows: TGCGCCAGCAGCTCGGGCGGACTCTACGAGCAGTACTTC.

The chain combines TRBV5-1 with TRBJ1-1; 7 bases are a match to TRBD1. The CDR3 extends over 16 amino acids. From germline, CDR1 is SGHRS and CDR2 YFSETQ. V shed 2 bases and J 1 base; nucleotides not matched to a gene: 8. This chain's CDR3 is CASSFTTGVSNTEAFF. In DNA, the CDR3 is TGCGCCAGCAGCTTTACCACAGGGGTCTCGAACACTGAAGCTTTCTTT.

This chain uses TRBV9 with TRBJ2-7; TRBD1 is a possible D gene (6 bases). With 0 bases removed from V and 3 bases from J, the gap between germline ends came to 13 bases. Germline CDR1 and CDR2: SGDLS and YYNGEE. There are 15 residues in the CDR3. CDR3: CASSVDYRVNYEQYF. CDR3 bases: TGTGCCAGCAGCGTAGATTACAGGGTTAACTACGAGCAGTACTTC.

V is TRBV28 and J is TRBJ1-2; D unclear. Looked up from germline, CDR1 is MDHEN and CDR2 is SYDVKM. The CDR3 is 13 amino acids. V was cut by 3 bases and J by 4 bases, with 9 bases left in between. DNA of the CDR3: TGTGCCAGCAGTTTGCGAACCCTCTATGGCTACACCTTC. Its protein product is CASSLRTLYGYTF.